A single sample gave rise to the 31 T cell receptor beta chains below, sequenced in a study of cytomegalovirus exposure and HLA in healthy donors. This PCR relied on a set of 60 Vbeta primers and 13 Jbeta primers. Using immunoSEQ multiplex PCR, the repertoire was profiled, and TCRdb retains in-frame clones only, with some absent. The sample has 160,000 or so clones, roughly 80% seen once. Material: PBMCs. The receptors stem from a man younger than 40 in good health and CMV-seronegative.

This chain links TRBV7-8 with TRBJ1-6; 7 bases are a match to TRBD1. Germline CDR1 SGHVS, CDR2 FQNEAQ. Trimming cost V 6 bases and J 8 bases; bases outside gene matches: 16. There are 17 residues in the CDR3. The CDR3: CASSQSDRQGRDSPLHF. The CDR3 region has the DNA TGTGCCAGCAGTCAGAGCGACCGACAGGGACGAGATTCACCCCTCCACTTT.

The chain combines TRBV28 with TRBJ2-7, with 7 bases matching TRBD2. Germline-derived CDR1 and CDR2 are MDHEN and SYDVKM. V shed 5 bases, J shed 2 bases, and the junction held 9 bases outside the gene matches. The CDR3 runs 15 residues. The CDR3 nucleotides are TGTGCCAGCAGTCCTAGCGGAGAGGGTACCTACGAGCAGTACTTC. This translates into CASSPSGEGTYEQYF.

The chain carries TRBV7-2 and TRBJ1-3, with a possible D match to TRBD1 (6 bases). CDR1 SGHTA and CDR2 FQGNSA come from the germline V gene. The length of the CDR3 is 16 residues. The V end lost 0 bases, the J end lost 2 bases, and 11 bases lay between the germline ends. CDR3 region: CASSLARGAAGNTIYF. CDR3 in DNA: TGTGCCAGCAGCTTAGCGCGGGGGGCAGCTGGAAACACCATATATTTT.

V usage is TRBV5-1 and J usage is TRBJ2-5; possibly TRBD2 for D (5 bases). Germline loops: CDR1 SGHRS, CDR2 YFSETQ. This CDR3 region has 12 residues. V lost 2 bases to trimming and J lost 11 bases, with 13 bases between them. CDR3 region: CASSFEGSEQYF. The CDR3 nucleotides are TGCGCCAGCAGCTTCGAAGGGAGTGAGCAGTACTTC.

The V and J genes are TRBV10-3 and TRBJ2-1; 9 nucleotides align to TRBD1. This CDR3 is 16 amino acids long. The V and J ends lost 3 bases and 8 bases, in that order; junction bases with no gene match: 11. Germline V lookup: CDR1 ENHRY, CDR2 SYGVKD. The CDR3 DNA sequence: TGTGCCATCAGTGAATCATGGACAGGGGATCGCTATGAGCAGTTCTTC. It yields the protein CAISESWTGDRYEQFF.

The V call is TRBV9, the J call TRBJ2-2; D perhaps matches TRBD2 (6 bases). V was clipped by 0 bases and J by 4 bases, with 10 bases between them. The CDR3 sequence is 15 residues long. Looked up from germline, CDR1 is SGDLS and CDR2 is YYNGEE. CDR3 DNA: TGTGCCAGCAGCGTAGTCCAGGGACTCACCGGGGAGCTGTTTTTT. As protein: CASSVVQGLTGELFF.

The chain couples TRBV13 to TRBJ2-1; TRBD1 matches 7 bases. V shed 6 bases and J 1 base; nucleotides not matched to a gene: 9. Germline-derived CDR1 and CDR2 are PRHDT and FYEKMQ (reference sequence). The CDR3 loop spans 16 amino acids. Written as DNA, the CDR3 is TGTGCCAGCAGATCACGACAGGGCCGTTCCTACAATGAGCAGTTCTTC. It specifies CASRSRQGRSYNEQFF.

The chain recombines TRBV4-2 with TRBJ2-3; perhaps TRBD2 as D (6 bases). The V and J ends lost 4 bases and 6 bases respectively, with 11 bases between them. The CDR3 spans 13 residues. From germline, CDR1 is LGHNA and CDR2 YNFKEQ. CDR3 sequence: CASSLTRRDTQYF. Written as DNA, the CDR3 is TGTGCCAGCAGCCTGACTAGACGCGATACGCAGTATTTT.

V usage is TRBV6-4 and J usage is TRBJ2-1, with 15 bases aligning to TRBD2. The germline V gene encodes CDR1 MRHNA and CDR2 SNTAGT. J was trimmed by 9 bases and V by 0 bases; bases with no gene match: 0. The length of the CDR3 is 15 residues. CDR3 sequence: CASSDSGLAGGEQFF. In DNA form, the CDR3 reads TGTGCCAGCAGTGACTCGGGACTAGCGGGAGGTGAGCAGTTCTTC.

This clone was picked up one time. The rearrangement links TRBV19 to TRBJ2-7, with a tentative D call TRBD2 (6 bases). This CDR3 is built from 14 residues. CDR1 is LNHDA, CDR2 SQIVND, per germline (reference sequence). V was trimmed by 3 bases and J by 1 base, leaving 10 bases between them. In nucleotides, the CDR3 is TGTGCCAGTAGTATTGGAAGCGGGTCCTACGAGCAGTACTTC. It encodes CASSIGSGSYEQYF.

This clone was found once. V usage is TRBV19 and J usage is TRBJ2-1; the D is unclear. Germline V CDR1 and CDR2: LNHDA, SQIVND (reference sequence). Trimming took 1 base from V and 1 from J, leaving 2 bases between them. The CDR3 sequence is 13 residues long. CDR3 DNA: TGTGCCAGTAGTATAGCATCCTACAATGAGCAGTTCTTC. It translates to CASSIASYNEQFF. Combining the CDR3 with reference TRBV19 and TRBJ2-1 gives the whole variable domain DGGITQSPKYLFRKEGQNVTLSCEQNLNHDAMYWYRQDPGQGLRLIYYSQIVNDFQKGDIAEGYSVSREKKESFPLTVTSAQKNPTAFYLCASSIASYNEQFFGPGTRLTVL.

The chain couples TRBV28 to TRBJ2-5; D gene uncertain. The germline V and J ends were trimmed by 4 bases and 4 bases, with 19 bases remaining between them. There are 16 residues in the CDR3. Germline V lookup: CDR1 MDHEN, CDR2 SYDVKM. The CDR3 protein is CASSSGRWASRETQYF. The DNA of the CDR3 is TGTGCCAGCAGTTCCGGTAGGTGGGCATCAAGAGAGACCCAGTACTTC.

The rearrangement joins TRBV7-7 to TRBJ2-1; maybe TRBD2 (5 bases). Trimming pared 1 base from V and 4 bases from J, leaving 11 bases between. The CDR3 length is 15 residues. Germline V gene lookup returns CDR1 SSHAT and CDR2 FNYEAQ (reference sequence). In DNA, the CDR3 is TGTGCCAGCAGCTTAGGGCTGAGCGGATACAATGAGCAGTTCTTC. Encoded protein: CASSLGLSGYNEQFF.

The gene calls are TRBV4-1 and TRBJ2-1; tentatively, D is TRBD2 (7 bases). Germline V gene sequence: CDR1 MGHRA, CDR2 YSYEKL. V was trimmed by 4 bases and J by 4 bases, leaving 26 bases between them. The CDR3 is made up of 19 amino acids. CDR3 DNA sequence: TGCGCCAGCAGCCCGGGGGGCGGGAGCGTGGGGATGGGGTACAATGAGCAGTTCTTC. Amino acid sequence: CASSPGGGSVGMGYNEQFF.

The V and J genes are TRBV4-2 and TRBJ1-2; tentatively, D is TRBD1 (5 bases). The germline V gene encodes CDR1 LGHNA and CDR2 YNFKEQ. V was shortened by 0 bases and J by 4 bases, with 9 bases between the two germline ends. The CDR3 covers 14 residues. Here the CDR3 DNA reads TGTGCCAGCAGCCAAGAGTACAGGCCCTATGGCTACACCTTC. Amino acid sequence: CASSQEYRPYGYTF.

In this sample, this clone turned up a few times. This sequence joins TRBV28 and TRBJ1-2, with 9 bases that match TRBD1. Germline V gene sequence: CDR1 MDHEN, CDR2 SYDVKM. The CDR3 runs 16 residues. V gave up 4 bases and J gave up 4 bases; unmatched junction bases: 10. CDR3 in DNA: TGTGCCAGCAGTTCGATTAGGGACAGGGAATTCTATGGCTACACCTTC. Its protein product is CASSSIRDREFYGYTF.

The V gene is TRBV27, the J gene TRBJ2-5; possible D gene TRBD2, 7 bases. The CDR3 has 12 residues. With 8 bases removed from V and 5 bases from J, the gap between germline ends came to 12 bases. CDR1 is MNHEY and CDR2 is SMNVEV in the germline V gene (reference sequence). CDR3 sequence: CASRGARETQYF. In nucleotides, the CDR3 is TGTGCCAGCCGGGGGGCCCGGGAGACCCAGTACTTC.

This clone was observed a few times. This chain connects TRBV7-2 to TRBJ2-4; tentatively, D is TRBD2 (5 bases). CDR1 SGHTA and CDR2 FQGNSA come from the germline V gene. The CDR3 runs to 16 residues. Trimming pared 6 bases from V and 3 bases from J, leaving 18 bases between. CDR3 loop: CASSSDYKVLKNIQYF. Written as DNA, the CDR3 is TGTGCCAGCAGTTCCGACTACAAGGTCCTCAAAAACATTCAGTACTTC.

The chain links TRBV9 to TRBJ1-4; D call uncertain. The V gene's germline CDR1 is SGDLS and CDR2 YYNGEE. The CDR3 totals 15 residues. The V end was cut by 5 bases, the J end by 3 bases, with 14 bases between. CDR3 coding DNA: TGTGCCAGCAGTCCACGGGGAGTCGCTAATGAAAAACTGTTTTTT. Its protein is CASSPRGVANEKLFF.

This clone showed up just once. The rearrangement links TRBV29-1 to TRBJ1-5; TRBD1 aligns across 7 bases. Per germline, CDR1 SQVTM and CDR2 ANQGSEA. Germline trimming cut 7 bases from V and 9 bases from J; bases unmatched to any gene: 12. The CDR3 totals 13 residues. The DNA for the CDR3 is TGCAGCGGAGGTACAGGGGAATCTGGGCCCCAGCATTTT. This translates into CSGGTGESGPQHF. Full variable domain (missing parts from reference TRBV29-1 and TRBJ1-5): SAVISQKPSRDICQRGTSLTIQCQVDSQVTMMFWYRQQPGQSLTLIATANQGSEATYESGFVIDKFPISRPNLTFSTLTVSNMSPEDSSIYLCSGGTGESGPQHFGDGTRLSIL.

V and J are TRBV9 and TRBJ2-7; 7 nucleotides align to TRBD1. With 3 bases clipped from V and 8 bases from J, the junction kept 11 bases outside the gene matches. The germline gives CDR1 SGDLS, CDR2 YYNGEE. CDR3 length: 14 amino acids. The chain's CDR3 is CASSAGTAATKQYF. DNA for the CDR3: TGTGCCAGCAGCGCCGGGACAGCCGCTACGAAGCAGTACTTC.

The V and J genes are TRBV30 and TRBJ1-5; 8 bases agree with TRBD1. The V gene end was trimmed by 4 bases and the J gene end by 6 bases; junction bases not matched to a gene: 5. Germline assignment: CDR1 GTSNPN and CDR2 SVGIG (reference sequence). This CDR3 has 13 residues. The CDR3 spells CAWKRQGSQPQHF. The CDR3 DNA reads TGTGCCTGGAAAAGACAGGGGAGTCAGCCCCAGCATTTT. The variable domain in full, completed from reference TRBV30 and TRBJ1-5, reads SQTIHQWPATLVQPVGSPLSLECTVEGTSNPNLYWYRQAAGRGLQLLFYSVGIGQISSEVPQNLSASRPQDRQFILSSKKLLLSDSGFYLCAWKRQGSQPQHFGDGTRLSIL.

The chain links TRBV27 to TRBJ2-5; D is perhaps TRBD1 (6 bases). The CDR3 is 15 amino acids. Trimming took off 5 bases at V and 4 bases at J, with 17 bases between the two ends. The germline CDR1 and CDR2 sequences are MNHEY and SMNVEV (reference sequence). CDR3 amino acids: CASSPRTEGGETQYF. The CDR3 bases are TGTGCCAGCAGTCCCCGGACAGAGGGTGGAGAGACCCAGTACTTC.

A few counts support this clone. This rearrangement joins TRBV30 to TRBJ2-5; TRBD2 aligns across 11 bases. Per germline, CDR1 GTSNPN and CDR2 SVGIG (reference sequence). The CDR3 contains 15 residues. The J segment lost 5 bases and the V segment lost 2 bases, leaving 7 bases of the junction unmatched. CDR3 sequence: CAWSLLAGGSETQYF. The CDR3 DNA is TGTGCCTGGAGTCTTCTAGCGGGAGGATCTGAGACCCAGTACTTC.

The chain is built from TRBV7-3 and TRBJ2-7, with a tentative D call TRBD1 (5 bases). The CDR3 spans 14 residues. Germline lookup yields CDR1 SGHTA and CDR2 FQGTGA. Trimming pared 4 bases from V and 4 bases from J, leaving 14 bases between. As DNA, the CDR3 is TGTGCCAGCAGCTATTCAGGGCCAGGATACGAGCAGTACTTC. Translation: CASSYSGPGYEQYF.

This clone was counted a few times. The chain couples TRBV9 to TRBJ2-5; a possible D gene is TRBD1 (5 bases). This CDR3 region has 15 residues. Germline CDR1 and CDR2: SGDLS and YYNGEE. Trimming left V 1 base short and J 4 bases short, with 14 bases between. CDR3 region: CASSVNGAAPETQYF. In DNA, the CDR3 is TGTGCCAGCAGCGTAAATGGGGCCGCCCCAGAGACCCAGTACTTC.

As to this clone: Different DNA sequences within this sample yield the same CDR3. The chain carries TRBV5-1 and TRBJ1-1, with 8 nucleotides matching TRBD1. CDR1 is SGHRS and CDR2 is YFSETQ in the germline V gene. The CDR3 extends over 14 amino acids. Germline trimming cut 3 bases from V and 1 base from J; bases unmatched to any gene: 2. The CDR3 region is CASSSDRGNTEAFF. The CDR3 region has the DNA TGCGCCAGCAGCTCCGACAGGGGGAACACTGAAGCTTTCTTT.

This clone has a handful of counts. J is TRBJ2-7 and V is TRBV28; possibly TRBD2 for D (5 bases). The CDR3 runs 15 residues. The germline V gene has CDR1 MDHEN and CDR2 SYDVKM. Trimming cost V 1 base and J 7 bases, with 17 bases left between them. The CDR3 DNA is TGTGCCAGCAGTTTATTCAAGGACGGGGTGGGTGAGCAGTACTTC. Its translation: CASSLFKDGVGEQYF.

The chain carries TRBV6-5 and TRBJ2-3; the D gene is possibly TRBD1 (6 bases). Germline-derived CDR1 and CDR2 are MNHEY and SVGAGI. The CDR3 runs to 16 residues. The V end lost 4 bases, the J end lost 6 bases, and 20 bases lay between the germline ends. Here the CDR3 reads CASSSRQVLHTDTQYF. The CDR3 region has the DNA TGTGCCAGCAGTTCCCGACAGGTCCTCCACACTGATACGCAGTATTTT.

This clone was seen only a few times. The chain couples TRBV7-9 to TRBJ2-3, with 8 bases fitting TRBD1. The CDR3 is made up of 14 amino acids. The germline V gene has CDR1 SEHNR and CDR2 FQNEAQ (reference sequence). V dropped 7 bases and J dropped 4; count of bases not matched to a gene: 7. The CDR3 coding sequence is TGTGCCAGCATGTACAGGGGGAAGCCAGATACGCAGTATTTT. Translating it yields CASMYRGKPDTQYF.

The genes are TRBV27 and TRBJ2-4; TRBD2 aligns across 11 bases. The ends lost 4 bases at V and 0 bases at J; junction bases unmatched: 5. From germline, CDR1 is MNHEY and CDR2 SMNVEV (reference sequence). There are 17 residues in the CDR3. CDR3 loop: CASSSLAGGVAKNIQYF. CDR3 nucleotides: TGTGCCAGCAGTTCGCTAGCGGGGGGTGTAGCCAAAAACATTCAGTACTTC.